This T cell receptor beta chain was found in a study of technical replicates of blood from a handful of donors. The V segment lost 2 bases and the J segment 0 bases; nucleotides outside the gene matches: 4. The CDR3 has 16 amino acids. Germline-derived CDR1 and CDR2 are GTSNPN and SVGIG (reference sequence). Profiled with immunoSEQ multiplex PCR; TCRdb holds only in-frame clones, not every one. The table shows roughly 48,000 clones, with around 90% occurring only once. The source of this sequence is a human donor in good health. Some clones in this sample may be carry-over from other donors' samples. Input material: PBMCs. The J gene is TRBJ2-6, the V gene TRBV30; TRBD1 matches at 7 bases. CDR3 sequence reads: CAWSPPGGSGANVLTF. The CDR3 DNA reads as TGTGCCTGGAGTCCTCCAGGGGGCTCTGGGGCCAACGTCCTGACTTTC.